These 10 T cell receptor beta chains came from one sample sequenced in a study of blood T cell repertoires in COVID-19 (TCRdb year 2020). The library was made by the immunoSEQ multiplex PCR assay. Not all clones reach the TCRdb copy of this immuneACCESS table, which keeps in-frame sequences only. Checked studies attribute under half of the gap to unresolved V genes and leave the rest unexplained. For this sample there are about 89,000 clones; 65% to 90% appear just once. Of the sample, around 1.3% is held by the ten largest clones. What was sequenced was peripheral blood. The receptors here all came from a man older than 75 with active or convalescent COVID-19.

This chain connects TRBV3-1 (or the pseudogene TRBV3-2) to TRBJ1-2, with a possible D match to TRBD1 (6 bases). The CDR3 consists of 14 residues. The V and J ends lost 1 base and 5 bases respectively, with 11 bases between them. Germline V gene lookup returns CDR1 LGHDT and CDR2 YNNKEL (reference sequence). CDR3: CASSQGQGNYGYTF. CDR3 DNA sequence: TGTGCCAGCAGCCAAGGGCAGGGGAATTATGGCTACACCTTC.

V usage is TRBV27 and J usage is TRBJ2-7; D is perhaps TRBD2 (6 bases). Germline V gives CDR1 MNHEY, CDR2 SMNVEV (reference sequence). V lost 5 bases to trimming and J lost 0 bases, with 11 bases between them. This CDR3 has 14 residues. CDR3 amino acids: CASSPIAASYEQYF. For the CDR3, the DNA is TGTGCCAGCAGTCCCATAGCGGCCTCCTACGAGCAGTACTTC.

The V and J genes are TRBV19 and TRBJ1-5, with 7 bases aligning to TRBD1. Looked up from germline, CDR1 is LNHDA and CDR2 is SQIVND (reference sequence). V lost 5 bases to trimming and J lost 4 bases; unmatched junction nucleotides: 5. The CDR3 length is 14 residues. CDR3 sequence: CASSSGTDNQPQHF. The CDR3 DNA sequence: TGTGCCAGTAGTTCTGGGACAGATAATCAGCCCCAGCATTTT.

This sequence joins TRBV9 and TRBJ1-2, with 8 bases that match TRBD1. This CDR3 has 14 amino acids. CDR1 is SGDLS, CDR2 YYNGEE, per germline. Trimming cost V 4 bases and J 5 bases; bases outside gene matches: 7. This CDR3 is CASSPRTGRYGYTF. DNA for the CDR3: TGTGCCAGCAGCCCACGGACAGGGAGATATGGCTACACCTTC.

The chain joins TRBV3-1 (or the pseudogene TRBV3-2) to TRBJ2-7; D ambiguous. The CDR3 is 16 residues long. Germline CDR1 is LGHDT and CDR2 is YNNKEL (reference sequence). Trimming removed 4 bases at V and 3 bases at J, with 19 bases between. CDR3 amino acids: CASSPTFQKLNYEQYF. CDR3 nucleotides: TGTGCCAGCAGCCCGACCTTTCAGAAACTAAACTACGAGCAGTACTTC.

The chain recombines TRBV5-1 with TRBJ1-2; no reliable D call. With 0 bases removed from V and 4 bases from J, the gap between germline ends came to 10 bases. The CDR3 length is 14 residues. CDR1 is SGHRS and CDR2 is YFSETQ in the germline V gene. The CDR3 reads CASSLAGNGYGYTF. The DNA for the CDR3 is TGCGCCAGCAGCTTGGCCGGGAACGGCTATGGCTACACCTTC.

Comments on this clone: This specimen includes other DNA sequences encoding the same CDR3. V usage is TRBV12-3 or TRBV12-4 and J usage is TRBJ1-1; D gene unclear. The CDR3 consists of 13 residues. Trimming left V 2 bases short and J 5 bases short, with 9 bases between. CDR3 in amino acids: CASSLSGRTEAFF. In nucleotides, the CDR3 is TGTGCCAGCAGTTTATCCGGGAGGACTGAAGCTTTCTTT.

This clone was found once. The V call is TRBV4-3, the J call TRBJ2-5, with a possible D match to TRBD2 (5 bases). V dropped 0 bases and J dropped 4 bases, with 15 bases sitting between them. This CDR3 is built from 16 residues. The germline V gene encodes CDR1 LGHNA and CDR2 YSLEER. CDR3 in amino acids: CASSQERFGSGETQYF. For the CDR3, the DNA is TGCGCCAGCAGCCAAGAGCGATTTGGGAGCGGAGAGACCCAGTACTTC.

A word on this clone: Other DNA sequences within the sample encode an identical CDR3. V is TRBV29-1 and J is TRBJ1-5, with 8 nucleotides matching TRBD1. V was pared by 4 bases and J by 3 bases, with 2 bases of the junction left unmatched. CDR1 is SQVTM, CDR2 ANQGSEA, per germline. The CDR3 runs 13 residues. Here the CDR3 reads CSVATGVNQPQHF. DNA for the CDR3: TGCAGCGTTGCGACAGGGGTCAATCAGCCCCAGCATTTT. Drawing the rest from reference TRBV29-1 and TRBJ1-5, the complete variable domain is SAVISQKPSRDICQRGTSLTIQCQVDSQVTMMFWYRQQPGQSLTLIATANQGSEATYESGFVIDKFPISRPNLTFSTLTVSNMSPEDSSIYLCSVATGVNQPQHFGDGTRLSIL.

The rearrangement joins TRBV29-1 to TRBJ2-1; no definite D call. V lost 3 bases to trimming and J lost 9 bases, with 12 bases between them. The germline gives CDR1 SQVTM, CDR2 ANQGSEA. This CDR3 is built from 12 residues. CDR3 nucleotide sequence: TGCAGCGTTGAGCATAACAGAAGTGAGCAGTTCTTC. Encoded protein: CSVEHNRSEQFF.